The 10 T cell receptor beta chains below were found in one sample sequenced in a study of PD-L1 blockade in urothelial cancer (dated by TCRdb to the late 2010s). The library was prepared using the immunoSEQ multiplex PCR assay. This immuneACCESS table, as held by TCRdb, lists in-frame sequences with V and J called but not all clones. Of the missing ones, under half trace to an unresolved V gene in checked studies; the others have no known cause. Within this sample are more than 20,000 clones, with 87% of them counted one time only. Clones ranked in the top ten supply 2.5% to 3.5% of the sample. The source was PBMCs, collected around atezolizumab (anti-PD-L1) treatment. Every receptor here comes from a man in his forties or fifties with urothelial cancer.

Details on this clone: The junction differs from germline at one of its ends, possibly a read error. This chain uses TRBV15 with TRBJ1-1, with D possibly matching TRBD1 (5 bases). CDR3 length equals 11 residues. Germline lookup yields CDR1 LNHNV and CDR2 YYDKDF (reference sequence). The CDR3 region is CATSLDSERLF. Written as DNA, the CDR3 is TGTGCCACCAGCCTAGACAGCGAGAGATTGTTT.

J is TRBJ2-1 and V is TRBV27; TRBD1 matches at 8 bases. With 5 bases clipped from V and 3 bases from J, the junction kept 9 bases outside the gene matches. CDR1 and CDR2 from the germline V gene are MNHEY and SMNVEV (reference sequence). The CDR3 contains 16 residues. The CDR3 DNA sequence: TGTGCCAGCAGTACCGACAGGGGCCCTTTCTACAATGAGCAGTTCTTC. Residues: CASSTDRGPFYNEQFF.

The sample holds one count of this clone. The gene calls are TRBV28 and TRBJ2-2; the D gene is possibly TRBD1 (8 bases). The CDR3 contains 15 residues. The germline V and J ends were trimmed by 6 bases and 6 bases, with 17 bases remaining between them. Germline CDR1 is MDHEN and CDR2 is SYDVKM. The CDR3 nucleotides read TGTGCCAGCAGCCCAACAGGGGGGAGGGCCGGGGAGCTGTTTTTT. Translation gives CASSPTGGRAGELFF.

The chain employs TRBV27 and TRBJ2-3, with TRBD1 as a possible D gene (6 bases). CDR1 is MNHEY, CDR2 SMNVEV, per germline (reference sequence). Trimming removed 2 bases at V and 4 bases at J, with 16 bases between. CDR3 length equals 16 residues. The CDR3 nucleotides read TGTGCCAGCAGTTTAGGGCCAGGGAAGGGGGCAGATACGCAGTATTTT. It encodes CASSLGPGKGADTQYF.

The chain combines TRBV5-1 with TRBJ1-1; D is unclear. With 0 bases removed from V and 0 bases from J, the gap between germline ends came to 3 bases. The CDR3 loop spans 13 amino acids. Germline CDR1 reads SGHRS; CDR2 reads YFSETQ. CDR3: CASSLGMNTEAFF. In nucleotides, the CDR3 is TGCGCCAGCAGCTTGGGTATGAACACTGAAGCTTTCTTT.

This chain connects TRBV27 to TRBJ1-1, with 10 bases lining up with TRBD1. Per germline, CDR1 MNHEY and CDR2 SMNVEV (reference sequence). The junction had 5 bases not matched to a gene; V was cut back by 1 base and J by 0 bases. The CDR3 sequence is 17 residues long. CDR3 in amino acids: CASSLLGTGDMNTEAFF. CDR3 DNA: TGTGCCAGCAGTTTATTGGGGACAGGGGACATGAACACTGAAGCTTTCTTT.

The chain is built from TRBV11-3 and TRBJ2-2; 15 nucleotides agree with TRBD2. The CDR3 consists of 19 residues. Germline values: CDR1 SGHNT, CDR2 YENEEA. V gave up 2 bases and J gave up 6 bases; unmatched junction bases: 10. CDR3 DNA: TGTGCCAGCAGCTTATACGGACTAGCGGGGGGGCCTGAGGCCGGGGAGCTGTTTTTT. This translates into CASSLYGLAGGPEAGELFF.

In nucleotides, the CDR3 is TGTGCCTGGAGTGTAACAGGGCTCTCTGGGGCCAACGTCCTGACTTTC. As protein: CAWSVTGLSGANVLTF. The chain recombines TRBV30 with TRBJ2-6; tentatively, D is TRBD1 (6 bases). Germline CDR1 GTSNPN, CDR2 SVGIG (reference sequence). CDR3 length: 16 amino acids. V was trimmed by 0 bases and J by 0 bases, leaving 9 bases between them. Looking up the rest from reference TRBV30 and TRBJ2-6 gives the full variable domain: SQTIHQWPATLVQPVGSPLSLECTVEGTSNPNLYWYRQAAGRGLQLLFYSVGIGQISSEVPQNLSASRPQDRQFILSSKKLLLSDSGFYLCAWSVTGLSGANVLTFGAGSRLTVL.

The chain couples TRBV14 to TRBJ2-1, with 11 bases aligning to TRBD2. From germline, CDR1 is SGHDN and CDR2 FVKESK. The CDR3 runs to 17 residues. J gave up 6 bases and V 2 bases, and 9 bases lay outside the gene matches. The CDR3, as DNA: TGTGCCAGCAGCCAAAGACTAGCGGGGTCTTCGGGCAATGAGCAGTTCTTC. Protein: CASSQRLAGSSGNEQFF.

The chain is built from TRBV29-1 and TRBJ2-7; tentatively, D is TRBD2 (5 bases). CDR1 and CDR2 from the germline V gene are SQVTM and ANQGSEA. The CDR3 loop spans 11 amino acids. CDR3 DNA sequence: TGCGCCGGCGGGTCGTCCTACGAGCAGTACTTC. It encodes CAGGSSYEQYF.